The clone carrying this TCR beta chain has only a few counts. Its antigen is not known. The CDR3 is 15 residues long. Trimming cost V 0 bases and J 1 base, with 11 bases left between them. CDR1 is SGDLS, CDR2 YYNGEE, per germline. The data were obtained in a study of T cells in Graves' hyperthyroidism and ophthalmopathy. Findings of the study overall: Expanded thyroid clonotypes (above 0.001) were mostly also found in blood.

TCR beta CDR3 regions were amplified from RNA. Primed by the HTBI set, a first-round RT-PCR was run on the TCR CDR3. In TCRdb, the multiplex PCR reads were re-called with MiXCR into one record per CDR3 protein. The sample carries over 700,000 distinct CDR3 sequences, 38% recorded once. Aged 18 to 65, the patients had hyperthyroidism that was newly diagnosed and had lasted under 2 months. Patients having uncontrolled infection, another autoimmune disease, pregnancy or lactation were not included. PBMCs were obtained from approximately 10 ml fresh peripheral blood. The chain joins TRBV9 to TRBJ2-7; D not certain. This clonotype was obtained from a young man with Graves' hyperthyroidism. Sequences were obtained from blood. As DNA, the CDR3 is TGTGCCAGCAGCGTAGGGGCTCAAGCTTCCTACGAGCAGTACTTC. Translation gives CASSVGAQASYEQYF.